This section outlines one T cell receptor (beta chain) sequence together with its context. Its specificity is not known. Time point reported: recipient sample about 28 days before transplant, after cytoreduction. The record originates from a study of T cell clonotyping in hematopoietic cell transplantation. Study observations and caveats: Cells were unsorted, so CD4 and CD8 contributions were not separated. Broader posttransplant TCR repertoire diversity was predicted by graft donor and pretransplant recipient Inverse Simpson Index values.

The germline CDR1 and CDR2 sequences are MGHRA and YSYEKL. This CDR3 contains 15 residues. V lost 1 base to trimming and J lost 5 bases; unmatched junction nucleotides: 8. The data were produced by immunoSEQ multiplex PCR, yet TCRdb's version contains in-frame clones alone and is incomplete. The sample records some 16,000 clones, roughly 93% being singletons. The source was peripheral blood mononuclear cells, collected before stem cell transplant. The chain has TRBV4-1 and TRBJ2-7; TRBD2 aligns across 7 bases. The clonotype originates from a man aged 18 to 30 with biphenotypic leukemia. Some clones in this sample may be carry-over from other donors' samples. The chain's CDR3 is CASSQAGGTGDEQYF. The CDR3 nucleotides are TGCGCCAGCAGCCAAGCCGGGGGGACGGGGGACGAGCAGTACTTC.